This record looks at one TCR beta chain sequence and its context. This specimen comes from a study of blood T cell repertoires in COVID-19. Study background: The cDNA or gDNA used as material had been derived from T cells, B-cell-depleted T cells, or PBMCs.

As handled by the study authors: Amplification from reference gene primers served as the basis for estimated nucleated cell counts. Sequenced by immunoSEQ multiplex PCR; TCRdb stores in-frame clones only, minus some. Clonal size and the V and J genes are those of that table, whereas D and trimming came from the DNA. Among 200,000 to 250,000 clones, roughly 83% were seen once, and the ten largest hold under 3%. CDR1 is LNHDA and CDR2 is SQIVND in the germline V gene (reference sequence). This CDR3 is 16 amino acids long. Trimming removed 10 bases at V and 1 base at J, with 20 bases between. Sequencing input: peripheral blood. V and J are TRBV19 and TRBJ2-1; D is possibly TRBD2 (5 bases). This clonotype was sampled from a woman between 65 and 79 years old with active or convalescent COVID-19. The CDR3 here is CATPRSVRASYNEQFF. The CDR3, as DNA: TGTGCCACCCCCCGGTCGGTGCGGGCGTCCTACAATGAGCAGTTCTTC. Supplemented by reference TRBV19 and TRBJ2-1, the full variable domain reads DGGITQSPKYLFRKEGQNVTLSCEQNLNHDAMYWYRQDPGQGLRLIYYSQIVNDFQKGDIAEGYSVSREKKESFPLTVTSAQKNPTAFYLCATPRSVRASYNEQFFGPGTRLTVL.